The 22 T cell receptor beta chains reported below all come from one sample, sequenced in a study of shared clonotypes between healthy human individuals. Terminally differentiated effector memory CD45RA+ cells were excluded from the naive CD8 cells, which were CD45RO-negative and positively selected for CCR7. Generated by immunoSEQ multiplex PCR, the TCRdb table keeps only in-frame clones and is missing some. Of 550,000 to 750,000 clones in the sample, about 90% were seen once. Sequencing was done on a sample of naive CD8+ T cells sorted from blood. All receptors derive from a young man in good health.

The rearrangement links TRBV9 to TRBJ2-2, with D possibly being TRBD2 (6 bases). The CDR3 consists of 13 residues. Germline V gives CDR1 SGDLS, CDR2 YYNGEE. V was shortened by 7 bases and J by 5 bases, with 12 bases between the two germline ends. The CDR3 here is CASGGIRTGELFF. The CDR3 DNA sequence: TGTGCCAGCGGCGGGATACGGACCGGGGAGCTGTTTTTT. Based on the CDR3 plus reference TRBV9 and TRBJ2-2, the full variable domain is DSGVTQTPKHLITATGQRVTLRCSPRSGDLSVYWYQQSLDQGLQFLIQYYNGEERAKGNILERFSAQQFPDLHSELNLSSLELGDSALYFCASGGIRTGELFFGEGSRLTVL.

The V call is TRBV10-1, the J call TRBJ1-1; the D is unclear. Trimming shortened V by 3 bases and J by 8 bases, and 7 bases separated the two germline ends. This CDR3 has 11 amino acids. Germline values: CDR1 WNHNN, CDR2 SYGVQD (reference sequence). In DNA form, the CDR3 reads TGCGCCAGCAGTGATAAATCCGAAGCTTTCTTT. Encoded protein: CASSDKSEAFF.

The chain recombines TRBV27 with TRBJ1-5, with TRBD1 matching over 12 bases. CDR3 length: 16 residues. In germline, CDR1 is MNHEY, CDR2 SMNVEV (reference sequence). Germline trimming cut 5 bases from V and 2 bases from J; bases unmatched to any gene: 4. This CDR3 reads CASSPGTGGGNQPQHF. DNA for the CDR3: TGTGCCAGCAGTCCTGGGACAGGGGGCGGCAATCAGCCCCAGCATTTT.

The V gene is TRBV4-1, the J gene TRBJ2-1; tentative D call: TRBD1 (5 bases). Germline CDR1 and CDR2: MGHRA and YSYEKL. V was pared by 2 bases and J by 3 bases, with 14 bases between. The CDR3 length is 16 residues. The DNA of the CDR3 is TGCGCCAGCAGCCAAATTCTAGGGGCAATCTACAATGAGCAGTTCTTC. Translation: CASSQILGAIYNEQFF.

The chain joins TRBV7-9 to TRBJ2-7; TRBD2 is a possible D gene (7 bases). The germline V and J ends were trimmed by 5 bases and 5 bases, with 13 bases remaining between them. CDR3 size: 13 residues. The germline CDR1 and CDR2 sequences are SEHNR and FQNEAQ (reference sequence). The CDR3: CASSPGGGHEQYF. CDR3 DNA: TGTGCCAGCAGCCCTGGGGGGGGGCACGAGCAGTACTTC.

Concerning this clone: The sample holds other DNA sequences that translate to the same CDR3. This chain links TRBV4-3 with TRBJ2-1; 7 nucleotides agree with TRBD1. Germline values: CDR1 LGHNA, CDR2 YSLEER. The trim removed 0 bases at V and 0 bases at J, leaving 5 bases unmatched. The CDR3 covers 17 residues. In DNA form, the CDR3 reads TGCGCCAGCAGCCAAGATCTCGCAGGGGGCTCCTACAATGAGCAGTTCTTC. Translation: CASSQDLAGGSYNEQFF.

This clone was seen a few times. The identical CDR3 is also encoded by other nucleotide sequences in the sample. V is TRBV18 and J is TRBJ2-7; D is ambiguous. The V gene lost 2 bases and the J gene lost 4 bases, with 6 bases spanning the gap. Germline V gene lookup returns CDR1 KGHSH and CDR2 LQKENI. The CDR3 runs to 12 residues. The CDR3 protein is CASSPDGYEQYF. The CDR3 DNA reads TGTGCCAGCTCACCAGACGGTTACGAGCAGTACTTC.

CDR3 protein: CASSLSGLAARAETQYF. The DNA for the CDR3 is TGTGCCAGCAGCTTATCTGGACTAGCGGCGAGAGCAGAGACCCAGTACTTC. This chain links TRBV7-9 with TRBJ2-5; TRBD2 matches 10 bases. The germline CDR1 and CDR2 sequences are SEHNR and FQNEAQ (reference sequence). J lost 4 bases, V lost 2 bases, and 10 bases had no gene match. This CDR3 region has 17 residues.

This rearrangement joins TRBV6-1 to TRBJ2-1; D is ambiguous. Trimming pared 3 bases from V and 3 bases from J, leaving 9 bases between. This CDR3 spans 14 amino acids. Germline values: CDR1 MNHNS, CDR2 SASEGT. The CDR3 region has the DNA TGTGCCAGCAGTGATTTCTCGAGCTACAATGAGCAGTTCTTC. Its translation is CASSDFSSYNEQFF.

This clone was found a few times. The V and J genes are TRBV27 and TRBJ2-7, with D perhaps being TRBD1 or TRBD2 (6 bases each). The CDR3 contains 13 residues. Germline V gene sequence: CDR1 MNHEY, CDR2 SMNVEV (reference sequence). Trimming took 4 bases from V and 3 from J, leaving 10 bases between them. The DNA of the CDR3 is TGTGCCAGCAGTTGGGGGGCCTTCTACGAGCAGTACTTC. This gives the protein CASSWGAFYEQYF.

As for this clone: The same CDR3 is also encoded by other DNA sequences in this sample. This chain links TRBV19 with TRBJ1-5, with D tentatively TRBD1 (5 bases). Germline CDR1 reads LNHDA; CDR2 reads SQIVND (reference sequence). The germline V and J ends were trimmed by 3 bases and 6 bases, with 9 bases remaining between them. The CDR3 has 13 residues. CDR3 protein: CASSIVGGQPQHF. CDR3 in DNA: TGTGCCAGTAGTATTGTTGGGGGTCAGCCCCAGCATTTT. Variable domain in full (rest from reference TRBV19 and TRBJ1-5): DGGITQSPKYLFRKEGQNVTLSCEQNLNHDAMYWYRQDPGQGLRLIYYSQIVNDFQKGDIAEGYSVSREKKESFPLTVTSAQKNPTAFYLCASSIVGGQPQHFGDGTRLSIL.

This clone was found once. The rearrangement uses TRBV18 and TRBJ2-3; D unresolved. Germline CDR1 and CDR2: KGHSH and LQKENI. The CDR3 sequence is 14 residues long. Trimming removed 0 bases at V and 1 base at J, with 5 bases between. The CDR3 protein is CASSPPHRTDTQYF. CDR3 DNA: TGTGCCAGCTCACCACCGCATCGCACAGATACGCAGTATTTT. Supplemented by reference TRBV18 and TRBJ2-3, the full variable domain reads NAGVMQNPRHLVRRRGQEARLRCSPMKGHSHVYWYRQLPEEGLKFMVYLQKENIIDESGMPKERFSAEFPKEGPSILRIQQVVRGDSAAYFCASSPPHRTDTQYFGPGTRLTVL.

This sequence joins TRBV6-1 and TRBJ2-7; D remains unclear. The length of the CDR3 is 13 residues. V shed 3 bases and J shed 3 bases, with 9 bases lying between them. The V gene's germline CDR1 is MNHNS and CDR2 SASEGT. CDR3 DNA sequence: TGTGCCAGCAGTGAGCGGATCCTCTACGAGCAGTACTTC. Translating it yields CASSERILYEQYF.

The chain has TRBV29-1 and TRBJ2-3; 9 nucleotides align to TRBD2. There are 17 residues in the CDR3. V shed 0 bases and J 4 bases; nucleotides not matched to a gene: 11. CDR1 and CDR2 from the germline V gene are SQVTM and ANQGSEA. CDR3 in DNA: TGCAGCGTTGAAGAGAGAAGTAGCGGGAGTTCGGCAGATACGCAGTATTTT. It is translated as CSVEERSSGSSADTQYF.

The chain carries TRBV5-4 and TRBJ1-2, with D uncertain. Trimming cost V 2 bases and J 3 bases, with 14 bases left between them. Germline assignment: CDR1 SGHNT and CDR2 YYREEE (reference sequence). The length of the CDR3 is 15 residues. The CDR3 coding sequence is TGTGCCAGCAGCTTACCGGAAGGGTGGGACTATGGCTACACCTTC. As protein: CASSLPEGWDYGYTF.

This CDR3 is CASMGEGGLHNEQFF. Here the CDR3 DNA reads TGTGCCAGCATGGGCGAAGGTGGGCTACACAATGAGCAGTTCTTC. The V gene is TRBV2, the J gene TRBJ2-1; no reliable D call. CDR1 and CDR2 from the germline V gene are SNHLY and FYNNEI. The V gene lost 7 bases and the J gene lost 5 bases, with 18 bases spanning the gap. CDR3 size: 15 residues.

The V gene is TRBV19, the J gene TRBJ1-5; D gene unclear. V lost 1 base and J lost 2, with 6 bases in between. This CDR3 is built from 14 residues. From germline, CDR1 is LNHDA and CDR2 SQIVND (reference sequence). The CDR3 bases are TGTGCCAGTAGTATAGCGGCAGGCAATCAGCCCCAGCATTTT. Translated, it gives CASSIAAGNQPQHF.

In its sample, this clone was seen once. The chain employs TRBV7-6 and TRBJ2-3; no definite D call. The CDR3 totals 13 residues. V lost 6 bases to trimming and J lost 5 bases, with 12 bases between them. Germline V gene sequence: CDR1 SGHVS, CDR2 FNYEAQ. The CDR3 coding sequence is TGTGCCAGCAGGCAAGGAGCTGGAGATACGCAGTATTTT. It is translated as CASRQGAGDTQYF.

This chain connects TRBV28 to TRBJ2-5; TRBD2 matches 7 bases. Germline CDR1 is MDHEN and CDR2 is SYDVKM. This CDR3 contains 14 residues. V dropped 3 bases and J dropped 3; count of bases not matched to a gene: 4. The CDR3 sequence is CASSLAGVEETQYF. CDR3 coding DNA: TGTGCCAGCAGTTTGGCGGGAGTAGAAGAGACCCAGTACTTC. The full variable domain, its missing parts supplied by reference TRBV28 and TRBJ2-5, is DVKVTQSSRYLVKRTGEKVFLECVQDMDHENMFWYRQDPGLGLRLIYFSYDVKMKEKGDIPEGYSVSREKKERFSLILESASTNQTSMYLCASSLAGVEETQYFGPGTRLLVL.

For this clone: At the DNA level, this CDR3 is encoded by other sequences in the same sample as well. J is TRBJ2-3 and V is TRBV6-5, with unresolved D. The ends were cut back, 0 bases at V and 4 bases at J, with 5 bases in the middle. CDR1 MNHEY and CDR2 SVGAGI come from the germline V gene. The CDR3 runs 13 residues. CDR3 residues: CASSYSSPDTQYF. In DNA, the CDR3 is TGTGCCAGCAGTTACTCTAGCCCAGATACGCAGTATTTT.

This clone was picked up one time. V and J are TRBV7-9 and TRBJ1-5; 7 nucleotides align to TRBD1. Trimming took 1 base from V and 7 from J; bases not matched to a gene: 4. Germline values: CDR1 SEHNR, CDR2 FQNEAQ (reference sequence). The CDR3 sequence is 14 residues long. Written as DNA, the CDR3 is TGTGCCAGCAGCTTAGGGGACAGTCGACAGCCCCAGCATTTT. Translated, it gives CASSLGDSRQPQHF.

V is TRBV9 and J is TRBJ2-7; 7 positions match TRBD2. The germline CDR1 and CDR2 sequences are SGDLS and YYNGEE. V shed 4 bases, J shed 5 bases, and the junction held 3 bases outside the gene matches. The CDR3 runs 12 residues. The CDR3, as DNA: TGTGCCAGCAGCCCCAGCGGGGACGAGCAGTACTTC. Translating gives CASSPSGDEQYF.